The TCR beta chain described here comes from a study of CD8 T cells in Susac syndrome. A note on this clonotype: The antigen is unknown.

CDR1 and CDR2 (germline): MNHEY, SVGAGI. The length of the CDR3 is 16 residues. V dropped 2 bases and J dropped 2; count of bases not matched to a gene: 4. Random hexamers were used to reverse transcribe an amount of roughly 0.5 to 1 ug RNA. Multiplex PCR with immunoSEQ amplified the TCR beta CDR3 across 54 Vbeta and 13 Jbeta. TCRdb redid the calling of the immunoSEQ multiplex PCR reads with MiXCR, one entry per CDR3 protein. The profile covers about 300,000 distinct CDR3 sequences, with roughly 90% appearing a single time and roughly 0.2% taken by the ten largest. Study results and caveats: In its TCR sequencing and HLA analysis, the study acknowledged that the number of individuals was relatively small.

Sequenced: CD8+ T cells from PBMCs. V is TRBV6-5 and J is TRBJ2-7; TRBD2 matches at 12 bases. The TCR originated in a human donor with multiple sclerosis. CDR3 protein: CASSYGPSGGAYEQYF. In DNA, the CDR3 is TGTGCCAGCAGTTACGGCCCTAGCGGGGGGGCCTACGAGCAGTACTTC.